This T cell receptor beta chain came from a study of a mutant IDH1 vaccine in newly diagnosed glioma. Study at large: Previous treatment comprised radiotherapy, temozolomide, or both, mostly both.

Comment on this clone: What it recognizes is unknown.

Described time point: week 5, during vaccination. The study gave 300 ug of mutant IDH1 20-mer peptide per vaccine dose, with topical imiquimod. The astrocytomas were IDH1-mutant, ATRX-negative, and WHO grade 3 or 4. Clones were read by immunoSEQ multiplex PCR, and TCRdb kept only the in-frame ones, dropping some. The sample yields approximately 61,000 clones, around 84% seen once. This CDR3 is 15 amino acids long. Germline CDR1 is SGHDT and CDR2 is YYEEEE. V gave up 0 bases and J gave up 6 bases, with 12 bases separating them. The V gene is TRBV5-6, the J gene TRBJ2-2; weak D call: TRBD2 (5 bases). The starting material was PBMCs, obtained from a glioma patient whose treatment included an IDH1 peptide vaccine. The clonotype originates from a woman between 45 and 65 years old with glioma. CDR3 loop: CASSLERTRAGELFF. CDR3 bases: TGTGCCAGCAGCTTGGAACGGACGAGGGCCGGGGAGCTGTTTTTT.